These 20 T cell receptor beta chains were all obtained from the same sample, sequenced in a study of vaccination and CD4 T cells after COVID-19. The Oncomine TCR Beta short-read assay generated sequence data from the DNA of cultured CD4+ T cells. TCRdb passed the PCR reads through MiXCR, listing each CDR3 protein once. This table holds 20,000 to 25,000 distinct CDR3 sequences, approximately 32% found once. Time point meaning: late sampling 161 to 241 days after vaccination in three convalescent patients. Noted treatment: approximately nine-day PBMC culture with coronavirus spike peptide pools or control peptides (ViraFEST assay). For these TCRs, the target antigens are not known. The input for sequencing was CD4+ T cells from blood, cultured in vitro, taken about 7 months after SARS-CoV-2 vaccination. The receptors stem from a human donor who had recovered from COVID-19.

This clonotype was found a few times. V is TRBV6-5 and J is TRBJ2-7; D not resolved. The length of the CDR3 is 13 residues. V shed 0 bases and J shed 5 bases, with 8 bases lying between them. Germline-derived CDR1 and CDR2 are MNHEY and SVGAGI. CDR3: CASSYSKDHEQYF. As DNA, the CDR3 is TGTGCCAGCAGTTACTCTAAGGACCACGAGCAGTACTTC.

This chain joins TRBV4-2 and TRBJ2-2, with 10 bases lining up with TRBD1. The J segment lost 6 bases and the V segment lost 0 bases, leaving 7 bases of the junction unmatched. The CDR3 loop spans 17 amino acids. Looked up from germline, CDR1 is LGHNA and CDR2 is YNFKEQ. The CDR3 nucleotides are TGTGCCAGCAGCCAAGAAGTCGGGACAGGGGTGGCCGGGGAGCTGTTTTTT. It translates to CASSQEVGTGVAGELFF.

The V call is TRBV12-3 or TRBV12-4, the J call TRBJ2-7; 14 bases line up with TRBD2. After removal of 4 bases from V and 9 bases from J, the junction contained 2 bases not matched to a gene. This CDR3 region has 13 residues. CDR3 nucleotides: TGTGCCAGCAGTTGGACTAGCGGGGGGATGCAGTACTTC. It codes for CASSWTSGGMQYF.

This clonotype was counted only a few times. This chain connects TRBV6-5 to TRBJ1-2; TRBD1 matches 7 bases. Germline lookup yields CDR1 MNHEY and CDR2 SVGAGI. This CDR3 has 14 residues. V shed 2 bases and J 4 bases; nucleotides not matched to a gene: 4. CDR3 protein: CASSYDRAAYGYTF. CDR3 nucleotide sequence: TGTGCCAGCAGTTACGACAGGGCGGCCTATGGCTACACCTTC.

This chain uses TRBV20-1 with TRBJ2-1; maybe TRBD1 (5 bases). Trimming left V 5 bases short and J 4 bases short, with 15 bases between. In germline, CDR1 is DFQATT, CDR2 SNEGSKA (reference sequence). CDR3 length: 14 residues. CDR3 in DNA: TGCAGTGCTTTAGGCAGGGTGGGTTACAATGAGCAGTTCTTC. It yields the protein CSALGRVGYNEQFF.

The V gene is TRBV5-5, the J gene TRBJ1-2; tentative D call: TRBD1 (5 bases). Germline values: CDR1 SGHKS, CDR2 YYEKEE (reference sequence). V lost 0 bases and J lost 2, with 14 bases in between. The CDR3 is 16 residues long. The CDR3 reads CASSLGGSQGNYGYTF. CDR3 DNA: TGTGCCAGCAGCTTGGGAGGGTCCCAGGGAAACTATGGCTACACCTTC.

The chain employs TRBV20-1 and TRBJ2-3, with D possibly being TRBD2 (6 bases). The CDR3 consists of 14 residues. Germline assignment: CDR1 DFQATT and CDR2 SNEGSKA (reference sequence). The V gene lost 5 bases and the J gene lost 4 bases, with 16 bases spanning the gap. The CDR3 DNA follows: TGCAGTGCTCCGCGGACTATCCCCTCAGATACGCAGTATTTT. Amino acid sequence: CSAPRTIPSDTQYF.

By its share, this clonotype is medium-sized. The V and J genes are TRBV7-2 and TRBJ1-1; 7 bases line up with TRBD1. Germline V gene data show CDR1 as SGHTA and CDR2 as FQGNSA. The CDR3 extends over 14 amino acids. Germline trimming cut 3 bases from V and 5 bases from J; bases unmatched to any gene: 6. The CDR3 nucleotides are TGTGCCAGCAGCTTTGCACAGGGGCCAACTGAAGCTTTCTTT. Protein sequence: CASSFAQGPTEAFF. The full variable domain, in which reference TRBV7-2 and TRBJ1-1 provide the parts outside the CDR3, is GAGVSQSPSNKVTEKGKDVELRCDPISGHTALYWYRQSLGQGLEFLIYFQGNSAPDKSGLPSDRFSAERTGGSVSTLTIQRTQQEDSAVYLCASSFAQGPTEAFFGQGTRLTVV.

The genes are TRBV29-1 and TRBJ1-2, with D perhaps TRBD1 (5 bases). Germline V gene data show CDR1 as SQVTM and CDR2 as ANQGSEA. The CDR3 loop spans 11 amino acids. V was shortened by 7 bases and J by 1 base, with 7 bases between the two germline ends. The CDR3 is CSARGNYGYTF. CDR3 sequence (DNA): TGCAGCGCGAGGGGTAACTATGGCTACACCTTC.

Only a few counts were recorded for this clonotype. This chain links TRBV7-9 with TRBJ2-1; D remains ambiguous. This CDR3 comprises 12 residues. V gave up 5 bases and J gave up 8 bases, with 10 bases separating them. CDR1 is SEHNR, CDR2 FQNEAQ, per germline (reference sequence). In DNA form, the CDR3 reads TGTGCCAGCAGCCCCCCGTCCCATGAGCAGTTCTTC. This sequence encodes CASSPPSHEQFF.

The CDR3 protein is CASSIGTANYGYTF. The CDR3 DNA reads as TGTGCCAGTAGTATCGGGACAGCTAACTATGGCTACACCTTC. The chain combines TRBV19 with TRBJ1-2; 7 positions agree with TRBD1. This CDR3 spans 14 amino acids. Per the germline V gene, CDR1 is LNHDA and CDR2 is SQIVND (reference sequence). V shed 3 bases and J 0 bases; nucleotides not matched to a gene: 1.

Here the CDR3 DNA reads TGCAGTGCTAGAGATTGGCAGGGCGGTGGCTACACCTTC. Translating gives CSARDWQGGGYTF. This chain connects TRBV20-1 to TRBJ1-2; maybe TRBD1 (5 bases). There are 13 residues in the CDR3. Germline V gene sequence: CDR1 DFQATT, CDR2 SNEGSKA (reference sequence). Between the trimmed V and J ends, which lost 0 bases and 7 bases, there was a span of 12 bases.

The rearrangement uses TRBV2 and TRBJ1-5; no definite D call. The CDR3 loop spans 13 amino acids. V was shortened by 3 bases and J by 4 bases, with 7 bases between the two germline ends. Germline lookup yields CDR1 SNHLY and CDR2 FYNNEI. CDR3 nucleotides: TGTGCCAGCAGTGATGTGGAGAATCAGCCCCAGCATTTT. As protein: CASSDVENQPQHF.

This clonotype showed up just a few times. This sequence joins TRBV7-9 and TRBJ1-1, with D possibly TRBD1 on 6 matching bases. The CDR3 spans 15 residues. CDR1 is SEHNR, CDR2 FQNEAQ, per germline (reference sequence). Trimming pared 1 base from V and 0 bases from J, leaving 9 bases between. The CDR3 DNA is TGTGCCAGCAGCTTAGAGGGGGGGGTGAACACTGAAGCTTTCTTT. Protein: CASSLEGGVNTEAFF.

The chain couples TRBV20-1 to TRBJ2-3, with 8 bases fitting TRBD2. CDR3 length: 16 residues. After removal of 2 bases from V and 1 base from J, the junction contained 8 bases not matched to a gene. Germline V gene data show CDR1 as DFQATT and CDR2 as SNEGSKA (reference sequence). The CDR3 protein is CSARYGGALRTDTQYF. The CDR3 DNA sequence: TGCAGTGCTAGATACGGGGGGGCGCTACGCACAGATACGCAGTATTTT.

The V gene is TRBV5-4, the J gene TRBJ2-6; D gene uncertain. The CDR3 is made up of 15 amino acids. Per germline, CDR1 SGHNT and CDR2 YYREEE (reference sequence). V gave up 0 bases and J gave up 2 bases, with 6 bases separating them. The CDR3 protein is CASSLDRTGANVLTF. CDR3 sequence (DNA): TGTGCCAGCAGCTTGGATAGAACTGGGGCCAACGTCCTGACTTTC.

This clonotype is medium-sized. The CDR3 DNA reads TGTGCCAGCAGCTTTGGGGGAGTCGAGGGAGAGACCCAGTACTTC. It translates to CASSFGGVEGETQYF. The gene calls are TRBV7-9 and TRBJ2-5, with D perhaps matching TRBD1 or TRBD2 (5 bases each). The length of the CDR3 is 15 residues. V shed 3 bases and J shed 4 bases, with 15 bases lying between them. CDR1 SEHNR and CDR2 FQNEAQ come from the germline V gene (reference sequence).

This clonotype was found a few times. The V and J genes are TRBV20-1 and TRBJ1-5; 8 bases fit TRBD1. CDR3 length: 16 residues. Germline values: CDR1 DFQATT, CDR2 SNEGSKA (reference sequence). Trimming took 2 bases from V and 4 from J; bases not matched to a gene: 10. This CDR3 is CSARHGGQGGNQPQHF. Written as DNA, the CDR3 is TGCAGTGCTAGACACGGCGGACAGGGTGGGAATCAGCCCCAGCATTTT.

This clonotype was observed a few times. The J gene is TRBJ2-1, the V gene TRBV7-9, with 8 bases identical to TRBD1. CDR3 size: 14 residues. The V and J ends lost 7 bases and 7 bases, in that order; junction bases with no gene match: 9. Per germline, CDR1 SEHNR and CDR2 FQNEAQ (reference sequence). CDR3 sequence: CASTRQGTLNEQFF. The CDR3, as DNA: TGTGCCAGCACCCGACAGGGGACACTTAATGAGCAGTTCTTC.

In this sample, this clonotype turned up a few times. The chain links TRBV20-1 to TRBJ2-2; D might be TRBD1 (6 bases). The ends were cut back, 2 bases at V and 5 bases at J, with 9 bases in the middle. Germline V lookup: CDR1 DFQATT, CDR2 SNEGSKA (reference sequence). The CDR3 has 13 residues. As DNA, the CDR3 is TGCAGTGCTAGACGAACAGGGACCGGGGAGCTGTTTTTT. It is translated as CSARRTGTGELFF.